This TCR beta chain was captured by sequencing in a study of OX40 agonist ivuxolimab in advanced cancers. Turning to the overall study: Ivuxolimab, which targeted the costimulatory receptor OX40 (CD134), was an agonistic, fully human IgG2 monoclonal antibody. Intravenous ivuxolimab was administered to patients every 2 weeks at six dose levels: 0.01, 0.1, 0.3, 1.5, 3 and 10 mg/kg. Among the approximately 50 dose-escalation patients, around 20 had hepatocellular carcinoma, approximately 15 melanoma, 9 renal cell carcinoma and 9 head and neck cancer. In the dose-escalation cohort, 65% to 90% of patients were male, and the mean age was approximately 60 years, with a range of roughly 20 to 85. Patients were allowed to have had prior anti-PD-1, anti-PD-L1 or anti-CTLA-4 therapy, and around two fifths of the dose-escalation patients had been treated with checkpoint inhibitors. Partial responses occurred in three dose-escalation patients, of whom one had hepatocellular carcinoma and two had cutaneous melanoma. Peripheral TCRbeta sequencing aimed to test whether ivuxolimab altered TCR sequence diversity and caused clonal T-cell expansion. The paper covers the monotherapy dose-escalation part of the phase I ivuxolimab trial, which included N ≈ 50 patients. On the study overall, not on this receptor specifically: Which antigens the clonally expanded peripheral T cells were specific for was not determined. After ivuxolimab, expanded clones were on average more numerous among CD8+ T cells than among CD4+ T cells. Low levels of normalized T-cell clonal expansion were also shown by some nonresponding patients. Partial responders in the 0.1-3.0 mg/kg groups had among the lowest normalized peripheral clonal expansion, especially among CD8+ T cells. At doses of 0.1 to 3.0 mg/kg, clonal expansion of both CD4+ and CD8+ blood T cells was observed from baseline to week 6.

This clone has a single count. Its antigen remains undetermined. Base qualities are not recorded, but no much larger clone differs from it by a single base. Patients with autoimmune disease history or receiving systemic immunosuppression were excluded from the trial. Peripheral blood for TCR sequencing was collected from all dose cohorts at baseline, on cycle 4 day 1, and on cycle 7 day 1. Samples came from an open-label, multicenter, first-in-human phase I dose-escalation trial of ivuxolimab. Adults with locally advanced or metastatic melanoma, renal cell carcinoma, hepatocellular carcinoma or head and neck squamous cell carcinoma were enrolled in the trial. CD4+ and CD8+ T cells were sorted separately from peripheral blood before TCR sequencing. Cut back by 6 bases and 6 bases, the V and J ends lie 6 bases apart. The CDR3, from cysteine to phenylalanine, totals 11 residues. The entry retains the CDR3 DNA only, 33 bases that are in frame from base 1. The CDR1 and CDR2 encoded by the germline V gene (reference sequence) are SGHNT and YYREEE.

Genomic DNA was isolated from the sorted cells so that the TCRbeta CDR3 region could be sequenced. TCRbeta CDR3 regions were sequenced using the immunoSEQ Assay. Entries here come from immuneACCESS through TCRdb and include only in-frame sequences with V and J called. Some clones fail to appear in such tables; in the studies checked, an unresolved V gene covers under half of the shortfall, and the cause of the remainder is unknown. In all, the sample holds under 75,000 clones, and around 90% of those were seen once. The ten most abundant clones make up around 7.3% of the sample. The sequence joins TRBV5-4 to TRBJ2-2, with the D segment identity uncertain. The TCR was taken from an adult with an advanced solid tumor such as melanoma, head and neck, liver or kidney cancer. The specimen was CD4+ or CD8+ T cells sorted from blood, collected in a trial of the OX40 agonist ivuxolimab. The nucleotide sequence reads TGTGCCAGCACCCTTTCCGGGGAGCTGTTTTTT. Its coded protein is CASTLSGELFF.